The next 9 T cell receptor beta chains were all read from a single sample in a study of metastatic and nonmetastatic thyroid tumors. Thyroid surgery had not been preceded by any treatment in any patient. TCRdb called clones again from the PCR reads with MiXCR. The table shows some 37,000 clones, with less than 25% occurring only once. Specimen: blood. These receptors were obtained from a female donor with papillary thyroid cancer or a benign thyroid nodule (not recorded which). Some clones in this sample may be carry-over from other donors' samples.

At least ten counts were recorded for this clone. One junction end does not reproduce the germline sequence, and a read error may be involved. CDR3 residues: CASSLGRKGDTEASF. For the CDR3, the DNA is TGTGCCAGCAGCTTAGGGCGTAAGGGAGACACTGAAGCTTCCTTT. The chain couples TRBV7-9 to TRBJ1-1, with no clear D. CDR3 size: 15 residues. Germline CDR1 reads SEHNR; CDR2 reads FQNEAQ (reference sequence).

This sequence joins TRBV6-4 and TRBJ2-7; D unresolved. The CDR3 length is 15 residues. The V end was cut by 6 bases, the J end by 2 bases, with 17 bases between. Germline lookup yields CDR1 MRHNA and CDR2 SNTAGT. CDR3 bases: TGTGCCAGCAGCGAAATTTGGCAGAAACCCTACGAGCAGTACTTC. This encodes CASSEIWQKPYEQYF.

In its sample, this clone was seen a few times. V and J are TRBV28 and TRBJ2-1, with D perhaps TRBD2 (6 bases). The CDR3 length is 16 residues. V lost 0 bases and J lost 5, with 14 bases in between. Germline V gene data show CDR1 as MDHEN and CDR2 as SYDVKM. The CDR3 bases are TGTGCCAGCAGTTTATGGGGGACTGGCAGTGACAATGAGCAGTTCTTC. Amino acid sequence: CASSLWGTGSDNEQFF.

This clone has a handful of counts. The CDR3 does not close with the conserved phenylalanine or tryptophan, likely indicating a read error. The chain has TRBV29-1 and TRBJ2-7; D is perhaps TRBD1 (5 bases). This CDR3 contains 13 residues. CDR1 is SQVTM, CDR2 ANQGSEA, per germline. The CDR3 DNA follows: TGCAGTGCTATGTCAGGGCGCTCCTACGAGCAGTACCTC. This translates into CSAMSGRSYEQYL.

This clone was detected only a few times. The chain employs TRBV20-1 and TRBJ1-2, with 7 bases matching TRBD1. V shed 4 bases and J 4 bases; nucleotides not matched to a gene: 6. CDR1 is DFQATT, CDR2 SNEGSKA, per germline (reference sequence). The CDR3 sequence is 13 residues long. As DNA, the CDR3 is TGCAGTGCTAAAGGGGACAGCAGCTATGGCTACACCTTC. Translated: CSAKGDSSYGYTF.

This clone was counted ten times or more. The junction departs from germline at one end; a sequencing error may be responsible. The chain recombines TRBV7-7 with TRBJ1-4, with unresolved D. The CDR3 has 13 amino acids. Germline assignment: CDR1 SSHAT and CDR2 FNYEAQ (reference sequence). DNA for the CDR3: TGTGCTAGCAGCTTAGCGCCAGGCGAAAAACTGTTTTTT. This translates into CASSLAPGEKLFF. The full variable domain, rest sourced from reference TRBV7-7 and TRBJ1-4, is GAGVSQSPRYKVTKRGQDVTLRCDPISSHATLYWYQQALGQGPEFLTYFNYEAQPDKSGLPSDRFSAERPEGSISTLTIQRTEQRDSAMYRCASSLAPGEKLFFGSGTQLSVL.

This chain links TRBV5-1 with TRBJ2-7; perhaps TRBD2 as D (6 bases). CDR1 is SGHRS and CDR2 is YFSETQ in the germline V gene. The CDR3 spans 14 residues. Trimming left V 2 bases short and J 4 bases short, with 13 bases between. CDR3 sequence reads: CASSFDRAGYEQYF. The CDR3 coding sequence is TGCGCCAGCAGCTTCGATCGGGCGGGATACGAGCAGTACTTC.

This chain connects TRBV14 to TRBJ2-3, with 7 bases identical to TRBD2. There are 17 residues in the CDR3. Germline trimming cut 0 bases from V and 0 bases from J; bases unmatched to any gene: 6. The V gene's germline CDR1 is SGHDN and CDR2 FVKESK. CDR3 sequence (DNA): TGTGCCAGCAGCCAAGACCTAGCGGCCACTAGCACAGATACGCAGTATTTT. This sequence encodes CASSQDLAATSTDTQYF.

This clone has more than one count but fewer than ten. The V call is TRBV28, the J call TRBJ2-7; D is unresolved. This CDR3 is built from 13 residues. The V end lost 7 bases, the J end lost 3 bases, and 13 bases lay between the germline ends. Per the germline V gene, CDR1 is MDHEN and CDR2 is SYDVKM. CDR3 amino acids: CASISLGHYEQYF. The DNA for the CDR3 is TGTGCCAGCATCTCCCTCGGGCACTACGAGCAGTACTTC.